The 18 T cell receptor beta chains listed next were all sequenced from one sample in a study of technical replicates of blood from four donors. Sequencing was performed with immunoSEQ multiplex PCR; in TCRdb, only in-frame clones are kept and a portion is missing. The data contain 75,000 to 95,000 clones, about 89% of them singletons. The specimen was T cells isolated from PBMCs. Every receptor here comes from a human donor in good health.

The CDR3 DNA sequence: TGTGCCAGCTCACCCAAGGGGGACGGCTACACCTTC. Amino acids: CASSPKGDGYTF. The chain is built from TRBV18 and TRBJ1-2; TRBD1 might be the D (6 bases). The germline V gene has CDR1 KGHSH and CDR2 LQKENI. CDR3 length: 12 amino acids. Trimming left V 3 bases short and J 8 bases short, with 10 bases between.

J is TRBJ1-2 and V is TRBV28, with 8 bases that match TRBD1. CDR3 length: 14 residues. CDR1 and CDR2 from the germline V gene are MDHEN and SYDVKM. Losses at the gene ends were 3 bases for V and 3 bases for J; bases not matched to a gene: 3. The CDR3 here is CASSLGTGHYGYTF. CDR3 sequence (DNA): TGTGCCAGCAGTTTGGGGACAGGCCACTATGGCTACACCTTC.

This clone showed up just once. The chain employs TRBV9 and TRBJ1-4, with TRBD1 matching over 7 bases. V was clipped by 0 bases and J by 8 bases; unmatched bases: 4. CDR1 and CDR2 from the germline V gene are SGDLS and YYNGEE. This CDR3 has 14 residues. CDR3 DNA sequence: TGTGCCAGCAGCGTAGAACAGGGGAGAGAAAAACTGTTTTTT. Its translation is CASSVEQGREKLFF.

The V call is TRBV5-1, the J call TRBJ1-2, with a weak D call TRBD1 (6 bases). The CDR3 contains 15 residues. V dropped 1 base and J dropped 6 bases, with 16 bases sitting between them. In germline, CDR1 is SGHRS, CDR2 YFSETQ. CDR3 residues: CASSLRLGGLDGYTF. CDR3 bases: TGCGCCAGCAGCTTGAGGTTGGGGGGGCTTGATGGCTACACCTTC.

The rearrangement links TRBV18 to TRBJ1-2; 8 bases fit TRBD1. The CDR3 length is 14 residues. Trimming at V came to 4 bases and at J to 8 bases, leaving 9 bases not matched to a gene. CDR1 and CDR2 (germline): KGHSH, LQKENI. CDR3 sequence: CASSLPGQVWGYTF. The CDR3, as DNA: TGTGCCAGCTCACTCCCGGGACAGGTTTGGGGCTACACCTTC.

The J gene is TRBJ2-5, the V gene TRBV6-1; D is possibly TRBD2 (6 bases). From germline, CDR1 is MNHNS and CDR2 SASEGT. The CDR3 covers 15 residues. Between the trimmed V and J ends, which lost 3 bases and 2 bases, there was a span of 13 bases. CDR3 protein: CASSDGGTAQETQYF. CDR3 DNA sequence: TGTGCCAGCAGTGACGGAGGGACGGCACAAGAGACCCAGTACTTC.

The V gene is TRBV5-1, the J gene TRBJ2-5, with D perhaps TRBD2 (5 bases). CDR3 length: 12 residues. Trimming pared 5 bases from V and 5 bases from J, leaving 10 bases between. CDR1 is SGHRS, CDR2 YFSETQ, per germline. The CDR3 here is CASSPSQETQYF. CDR3 coding DNA: TGCGCCAGCAGTCCTAGCCAGGAGACCCAGTACTTC.

The V call is TRBV21-1, the J call TRBJ2-7; the D segment call TRBD1 is taken from the table without a DNA check. TRBV21-1 has pseudogene status. This CDR3 region has 15 residues. CDR3 DNA: TGTGCCAGCAAGACAGCAACCAGGTACTCCTACGAGCAGTACTTC. The encoded protein is CASKTATRYSYEQYF.

The V and J genes are TRBV4-1 and TRBJ2-3; no clear D. CDR1 MGHRA and CDR2 YSYEKL come from the germline V gene. V lost 3 bases, J lost 6 bases, and 7 bases lay in between. CDR3 length: 12 residues. The CDR3 bases are TGCGCCAGCAGCCAGGTCCGGGATACGCAGTATTTT. Translating gives CASSQVRDTQYF.

This clone came up once. CDR3 sequence (DNA): TGCGCCAGCAGCCAAGATCTGGGCCTAGCGGGATCCTACAATGAGCAGTTCTTC. Translation: CASSQDLGLAGSYNEQFF. This chain joins TRBV4-1 and TRBJ2-1; 9 bases line up with TRBD2. The junction had 7 bases not matched to a gene; V was cut back by 0 bases and J by 1 base. The germline V gene encodes CDR1 MGHRA and CDR2 YSYEKL. CDR3 length: 18 amino acids.

This clone was counted a few times. The rearrangement links TRBV28 to TRBJ1-5; 7 bases map to TRBD1. Germline values: CDR1 MDHEN, CDR2 SYDVKM. The CDR3 runs to 15 residues. V was pared by 6 bases and J by 3 bases, with 8 bases of the junction left unmatched. CDR3 DNA: TGTGCCAGCAGGTCCCGACAGGGCGACAATCAGCCCCAGCATTTT. This sequence encodes CASRSRQGDNQPQHF.

The chain recombines TRBV6-1 with TRBJ1-3, with D uncertain. This CDR3 is built from 15 residues. Germline V gene data show CDR1 as MNHNS and CDR2 as SASEGT. V shed 2 bases and J shed 0 bases, with 8 bases lying between them. For the CDR3, the DNA is TGTGCCAGCAGTGAATTCCCCGGCTCTGGAAACACCATATATTTT. Its protein is CASSEFPGSGNTIYF.

This chain joins TRBV9 and TRBJ1-1; D unresolved. The CDR3 runs to 14 residues. Germline V CDR1 and CDR2: SGDLS, YYNGEE. V lost 0 bases, J lost 2 bases, and 8 bases lay in between. CDR3 residues: CASSVERSNTEAFF. Written as DNA, the CDR3 is TGTGCCAGCAGCGTAGAGAGGTCAAACACTGAAGCTTTCTTT.

The genes are TRBV2 and TRBJ2-1; 10 bases map to TRBD2. The junction had 10 bases not matched to a gene; V was cut back by 2 bases and J by 0 bases. There are 19 residues in the CDR3. Germline CDR1 reads SNHLY; CDR2 reads FYNNEI. The CDR3 here is CASSEKASGGRSSYNEQFF. The CDR3 coding sequence is TGTGCCAGCAGTGAAAAGGCTAGCGGGGGCCGAAGCTCCTACAATGAGCAGTTCTTC.

The chain links TRBV13 to TRBJ2-3; tentative D call: TRBD2 (6 bases). This CDR3 is 19 amino acids long. CDR1 and CDR2 (germline): PRHDT, FYEKMQ (reference sequence). The V end lost 2 bases, the J end lost 2 bases, and 23 bases lay between the germline ends. DNA of the CDR3: TGTGCCAGCAGCTTATCTTGGGCGGGACCCTCTAATTACACAGATACGCAGTATTTT. Its protein is CASSLSWAGPSNYTDTQYF.

The rearrangement joins TRBV6-5 to TRBJ2-3; TRBD2 matches at 8 bases. Germline V gives CDR1 MNHEY, CDR2 SVGAGI. There are 13 residues in the CDR3. The trim removed 8 bases at V and 6 bases at J, leaving 7 bases unmatched. CDR3 DNA sequence: TGTGCCAGCTCGAGCGGGAGTTGGGATACGCAGTATTTT. Protein: CASSSGSWDTQYF.

The chain couples TRBV5-1 to TRBJ2-1; 12 bases line up with TRBD2. CDR3 length: 16 amino acids. The ends lost 0 bases at V and 7 bases at J; junction bases unmatched: 5. Germline V gene lookup returns CDR1 SGHRS and CDR2 YFSETQ. This CDR3 is CASSLARTSGENEQFF. CDR3 in DNA: TGCGCCAGCAGCTTGGCCCGGACTAGCGGGGAAAATGAGCAGTTCTTC.

This chain joins TRBV5-1 and TRBJ2-7, with D perhaps matching TRBD2 (5 bases). The CDR3 has 13 amino acids. The V gene's germline CDR1 is SGHRS and CDR2 YFSETQ. V was pared by 5 bases and J by 0 bases, with 9 bases between. CDR3 in DNA: TGCGCCAGCAGTAAAGGGAGCTCCTACGAGCAGTACTTC. Translation gives CASSKGSSYEQYF.